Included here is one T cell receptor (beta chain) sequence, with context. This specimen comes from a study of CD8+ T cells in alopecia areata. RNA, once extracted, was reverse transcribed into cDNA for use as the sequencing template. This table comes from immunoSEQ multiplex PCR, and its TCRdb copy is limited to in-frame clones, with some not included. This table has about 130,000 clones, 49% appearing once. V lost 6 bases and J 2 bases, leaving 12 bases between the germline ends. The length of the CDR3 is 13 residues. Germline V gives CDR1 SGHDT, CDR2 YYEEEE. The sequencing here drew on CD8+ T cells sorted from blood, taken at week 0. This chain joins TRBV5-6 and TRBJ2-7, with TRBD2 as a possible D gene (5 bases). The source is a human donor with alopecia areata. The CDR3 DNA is TGTGCCAGCACTCACGCGGGCGCCTACGAGCAGTACTTC. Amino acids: CASTHAGAYEQYF. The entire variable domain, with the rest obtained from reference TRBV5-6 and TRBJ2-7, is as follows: DAGVTQSPTHLIKTRGQQVTLRCSPKSGHDTVSWYQQALGQGPQFIFQYYEEEERQRGNFPDRFSGHQFPNYSSELNVNALLLGDSALYLCASTHAGAYEQYFGPGTRLTVT.